Listed below are T cell receptor beta chains from one sample, sequenced in a study of blood T cell repertoires in COVID-19. Produced via immunoSEQ multiplex PCR; TCRdb's table is partial and in-frame only. Of about 210,000 clones listed, around 81% are singletons. Sequencing input: PBMCs or T cells enriched from blood (not recorded which). Source of these receptors: a woman between 50 and 59 years old with acute COVID-19. Each CDR3 is given with its conserved first and last residue.

j_call | cdr3_length | v_call | cdr3_aa
TRBJ2-7 | 17 | TRBV9 | CASSPPPGGSRTYEQYF
TRBJ1-2 | 12 | TRBV2 | CSARVVNYGYTF
TRBJ2-7 | 11 | TRBV10-3 | CAISDLYEQYF
TRBJ2-7 | 15 | TRBV7-2 | CASSLIPQVDYEQYF
TRBJ1-2 | 14 | TRBV7-2 | CASSLPDIGYGYTF
TRBJ2-7 | 14 | TRBV13 | CASSQGGGAYEQYF
TRBJ1-2 | 13 | TRBV2 | CASSSGVNYGYTF
TRBJ1-3 | 15 | TRBV19 | CASSIGRSSGNTIYF
TRBJ2-5 | 15 | TRBV3-1/TRBV3-2 | CASSQGLAVQETQYF
TRBJ1-5 | 15 | TRBV4-3 | CASSQEAGVNQPQHF
TRBJ2-1 | 13 | TRBV10-3 | CAIRSRADNEQFF
TRBJ1-4 | 13 | TRBV6-5 | CASSYILAGKLFF
TRBJ2-2 | 15 | TRBV6-5 | CASSRRDRVSGELFF
TRBJ2-7 | 14 | TRBV11-2 | CASSLATSTREQYF
TRBJ2-3 | 16 | TRBV5-1 | CASSGGDLDGTDTQYF
TRBJ2-1 | 15 | TRBV18 | CASLRETSVYNEQFF
TRBJ1-3 | 15 | TRBV7-9 | CASSLFALSGNTIYF
TRBJ2-7 | 15 | TRBV6-2/TRBV6-3 | CASSYVGTGSYEQYF
TRBJ2-3 | 16 | TRBV15 | CATSSKIAGAADTQYF
TRBJ2-3 | 14 | TRBV29-1 | CSVGGGASTDTQYF
TRBJ1-4 | 14 | TRBV18 | CASSPLGQGEKLFF
TRBJ1-2 | 16 | TRBV3-1/TRBV3-2 | CASSLTDGTGGYGYTF
TRBJ2-7 | 15 | TRBV27 | CASSLDTGTHYEQYF
TRBJ1-1 | 17 | TRBV13 | CASSLGRGTVMNTEAFF